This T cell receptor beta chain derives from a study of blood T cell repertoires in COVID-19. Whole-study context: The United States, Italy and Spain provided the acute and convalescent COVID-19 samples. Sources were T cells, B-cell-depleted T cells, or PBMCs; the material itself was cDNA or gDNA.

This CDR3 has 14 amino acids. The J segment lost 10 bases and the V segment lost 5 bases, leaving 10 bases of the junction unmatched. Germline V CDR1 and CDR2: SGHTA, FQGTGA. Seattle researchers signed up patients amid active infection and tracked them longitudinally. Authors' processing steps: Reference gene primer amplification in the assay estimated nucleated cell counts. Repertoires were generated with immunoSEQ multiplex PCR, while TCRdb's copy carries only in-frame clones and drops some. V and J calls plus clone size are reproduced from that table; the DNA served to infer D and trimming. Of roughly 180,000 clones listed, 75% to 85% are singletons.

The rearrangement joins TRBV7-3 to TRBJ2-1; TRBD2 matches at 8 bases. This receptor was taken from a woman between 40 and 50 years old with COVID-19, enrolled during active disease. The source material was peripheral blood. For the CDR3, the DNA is TGTGCCAGCAGCCCTACTAGCGGACGGGGGGAGCAGTTCTTC. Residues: CASSPTSGRGEQFF.